This passage covers 12 T cell receptor beta chains from one sample sequenced in a study of T cell repertoires in cytomegalovirus infection. Their specific antigens are unknown. TCRdb reanalysed the reads using MiXCR and keeps one entry per CDR3 protein. The sample lists some 800,000 distinct CDR3 sequences, approximately 29% seen once, with roughly an eighth in the top ten. Sequencing was performed on cultured CD8+ T cells from PBMCs, taken from culture after CMV antigen stimulation. The receptor source for this set is a human donor in good health (CMV status not recorded). Some clones in this sample may be carry-over from other donors' samples.

The chain uses TRBV20-1 and TRBJ2-7, with D possibly matching TRBD2 (5 bases). This CDR3 has 10 residues. Germline V gene sequence: CDR1 DFQATT, CDR2 SNEGSKA (reference sequence). The ends were cut back, 6 bases at V and 5 bases at J, with 8 bases in the middle. CDR3 amino acids: CSARLHEQYV. In DNA, the CDR3 is TGCAGTGCACGACTACACGAGCAGTACGTC.

The CDR3 DNA is TGTGCCAGCAATACCGGGACTAGCGGACTCACAGATACGCAGTATTTT. Amino acids: CASNTGTSGLTDTQYF. The rearrangement links TRBV12-3 or TRBV12-4 to TRBJ2-3; 11 positions agree with TRBD2. J gave up 2 bases and V 7 bases, and 8 bases lay outside the gene matches. The CDR3 sequence is 16 residues long.

This chain connects TRBV13 to TRBJ1-2, with a weak D call TRBD1 (6 bases). The V and J ends lost 3 bases and 3 bases respectively, with 11 bases between them. From germline, CDR1 is PRHDT and CDR2 FYEKMQ (reference sequence). This CDR3 has 14 amino acids. The CDR3 loop is CASSLGKGDYGYTF. For the CDR3, the DNA is TGTGCCAGCAGCTTGGGGAAGGGGGACTATGGCTACACCTTC.

This sequence joins TRBV4-1 and TRBJ2-7; D possibly corresponds to TRBD1 (5 bases). CDR3 size: 14 residues. Germline assignment: CDR1 MGHRA and CDR2 YSYEKL. The V end was cut by 1 base, the J end by 4 bases, with 11 bases between. CDR3 nucleotide sequence: TGCGCCAGCAGCCAAGTAGGGGCCAAGTACGAGCAGTACTTC. Translated: CASSQVGAKYEQYF.

V gene TRBV15 combines with J gene TRBJ2-7; D possibly corresponds to TRBD1 (6 bases). Germline loops: CDR1 LNHNV, CDR2 YYDKDF (reference sequence). This CDR3 region has 15 residues. V lost 3 bases and J 2 bases, leaving 14 bases between the germline ends. CDR3 sequence (DNA): TGTGCCACCAGCAGTGAGGGGACACCGACCTACGAGCAGTACTTC. It translates to CATSSEGTPTYEQYF. Drawing the rest from reference TRBV15 and TRBJ2-7, the complete variable domain is DAMVIQNPRYQVTQFGKPVTLSCSQTLNHNVMYWYQQKSSQAPKLLFHYYDKDFNNEADTPDNFQSRRPNTSFCFLDIRSPGLGDTAMYLCATSSEGTPTYEQYFGPGTRLTVT.

The chain employs TRBV6-1 and TRBJ1-2, with a tentative D call TRBD1 (6 bases). Trimming removed 4 bases from V and 3 bases from J, with 15 bases in between. Per germline, CDR1 MNHNS and CDR2 SASEGT. CDR3 length: 15 residues. CDR3 protein: CASSGLGAEHYGYTF. The DNA of the CDR3 is TGTGCCAGCAGTGGTTTGGGGGCCGAACACTATGGCTACACCTTC.

The chain is built from TRBV4-3 and TRBJ2-3; 7 bases map to TRBD2. Germline V gene sequence: CDR1 LGHNA, CDR2 YSLEER. There are 16 residues in the CDR3. The junction had 8 bases not matched to a gene; V was cut back by 0 bases and J by 5 bases. In nucleotides, the CDR3 is TGCGCCAGCAGCCAAGATCGGCGGGGGAGGATAGATACGCAGTATTTT. This encodes CASSQDRRGRIDTQYF.

This clonotype appeared once. The chain employs TRBV19 and TRBJ1-5; tentatively, D is TRBD1 (5 bases). V shed 1 base and J shed 4 bases, with 11 bases lying between them. Germline loops: CDR1 LNHDA, CDR2 SQIVND (reference sequence). This CDR3 has 15 amino acids. CDR3: CASSIAGDHNQPQHF. In DNA form, the CDR3 reads TGTGCCAGTAGTATAGCTGGGGACCATAATCAGCCCCAGCATTTT.

This clonotype was detected a few times. This sequence joins TRBV6-5 and TRBJ2-7, with 10 bases fitting TRBD1. V lost 7 bases and J lost 2; bases outside the gene matches: 8. Germline loops: CDR1 MNHEY, CDR2 SVGAGI. The CDR3 is made up of 15 amino acids. CDR3 in DNA: TGTGCCAGCACCGTCACCGGGACAGGGGCCTACGAGCAGTACTTC. This encodes CASTVTGTGAYEQYF.

This clonotype was detected only a few times. The chain is built from TRBV28 and TRBJ2-6; 7 bases are a match to TRBD1. Germline-derived CDR1 and CDR2 are MDHEN and SYDVKM. Unmatched junction bases numbered 4, after V lost 5 bases and J lost 0 bases. CDR3 length: 16 amino acids. CDR3 DNA: TGTGCCAGCAGTACCTGGGACAGCTCTGGGGCCAACGTCCTGACTTTC. Its translation is CASSTWDSSGANVLTF.

V gene TRBV7-3 combines with J gene TRBJ2-1, with 7 positions matching TRBD2. From germline, CDR1 is SGHTA and CDR2 FQGTGA. Trimming removed 3 bases from V and 5 bases from J; junction bases left unmatched: 7. The CDR3 is made up of 15 amino acids. In DNA, the CDR3 is TGTGCCAGCAGCTTTTCAGGGAGGGGTAACAATGAGCAGTTCTTC. This sequence encodes CASSFSGRGNNEQFF.

This chain joins TRBV7-4 and TRBJ2-3; TRBD1 matches at 9 bases. The V gene end was trimmed by 5 bases and the J gene end by 3 bases; junction bases not matched to a gene: 6. CDR3 size: 15 residues. Germline V gene lookup returns CDR1 SGHVT and CDR2 SQSDAQ. CDR3 in DNA: TGTGCCAGCAGCACGCGGGGACAGGGAACAGATACGCAGTATTTT. Protein product: CASSTRGQGTDTQYF.